The following is a TCR beta chain sequence with its context. What it recognizes is unknown. One base separates it from a far larger clone, so it is likely a read error. CDR3 length equals 17 residues. Trimming shortened V by 5 bases and J by 0 bases, and 18 bases separated the two germline ends. Germline CDR1 reads SGHTA; CDR2 reads FQGNSA. The authors drew around 5.9 milliliters of peripheral blood at each of two time points. This specimen comes from a study of prognosis after radiotherapy for stage I lung cancer. Study as a whole: Adenocarcinoma occurred in roughly 11 patients and squamous cell carcinoma in 6 to 8.

Genomic DNA was the source, and TCR beta CDR3 was amplified from it by two-round multiplex PCR. The first PCR round targeted every TRBV and TRBJ gene with specific primers. MiXCR, run by TCRdb on the multiplex PCR reads, gives a single entry per CDR3 protein. The table lists about 19,000 distinct CDR3 sequences, roughly half of them singletons, with 30% to 35% in the top ten. Whole-study findings and limits: A drop in unique TCR clone counts was seen after stereotactic body radiation therapy, median about 9,700 versus 6,500.

The material sequenced was PBMCs, taken before or after stereotactic body radiation therapy (not recorded which). The gene calls are TRBV7-2 and TRBJ2-3, with D possibly TRBD2 on 6 matching bases. The receptor's source is a donor over 45 with non-small cell lung cancer. This CDR3 reads CASSPKEGSASTDTQYF. DNA of the CDR3: TGTGCCAGCAGCCCCAAGGAGGGGAGTGCTAGCACAGATACGCAGTATTTT. Using reference TRBV7-2 and TRBJ2-3 for the parts outside the CDR3, the full variable domain is GAGVSQSPSNKVTEKGKDVELRCDPISGHTALYWYRQSLGQGLEFLIYFQGNSAPDKSGLPSDRFSAERTGGSVSTLTIQRTQQEDSAVYLCASSPKEGSASTDTQYFGPGTRLTVL.